These T cell receptor beta chains were read from a single sample in a study of tumor and adjacent non-tumor tissue in lung cancer. TCRdb itself ran the multiplex PCR reads through MiXCR, one entry per CDR3 protein. The table includes 90,000 or so distinct CDR3 sequences, about 61% detected once. Sequenced input: lung tumor tissue. The receptors derive from a man in his 70s with non-small cell lung cancer. Both conserved end residues are part of each CDR3. The D gene is left open where the match is weak. Clone size is given for some rows only: seen once, a few or many times, or a class if the clone is expanded.

V	size	D	J	DNA	CDR3
TRBV10-3	many	TRBD2	TRBJ2-1	TGTGCCATCACGTCGCTAGCGGGAGTTGGAGAGCAGTTCTTC	CAITSLAGVGEQFF
TRBV20-1	few	.	TRBJ2-1	TGCAGTGCCACTTGGGCTGACGATGAGCAGTTCTTC	CSATWADDEQFF
TRBV5-1	.	.	TRBJ1-4	TGTGCCAGCCGGCTTGTTACTAATGAAAGACTGTTTTTT	CASRLVTNERLFF
TRBV27	.	.	TRBJ1-2	TGTGTCAGCAGTTTATCTAGGGGTAACGGCTACACCTTC	CVSSLSRGNGYTF
TRBV6-5	medium-sized	.	TRBJ1-2	TGTGCCAGCAGGACGTCCACTAACTATGGCTACACCTTC	CASRTSTNYGYTF
TRBV5-1	once	.	TRBJ1-3	TGCACCAGCAGCTTGGGGGGGTCCTCCGGAAACACCATATATTTT	CTSSLGGSSGNTIYF
TRBV11-2	.	.	TRBJ1-4	TGTGCCAGCAGATTGATCGGACAGATTGGTGAAAAACTGTTTTTT	CASRLIGQIGEKLFF
TRBV4-2	many	.	TRBJ2-7	TGTGCCAGCAGCCAAGAGGTGGTCTTGGTCTACGAGCAGTACTTC	CASSQEVVLVYEQYF
TRBV20-1	.	.	TRBJ2-5	TGCAGTGCTACAAAGGTCCGGGGTGGGGGAGAGACCCAGTACTTC	CSATKVRGGGETQYF
TRBV24-1	many	.	TRBJ2-7	TGTGCCACCAGTGATTCCAAAGGGATCTCCTACGAGCAGTACTTC	CATSDSKGISYEQYF
TRBV7-8	.	.	TRBJ2-5	TGTGCCAGCAGCCGGGGGACAAGGGGAAGTCAGGAGACCCAGTACTTC	CASSRGTRGSQETQYF
TRBV11-2	.	.	TRBJ2-1	TGTATCAGCAGCCTAGGGAAGGGCGGCCCCTACAATGAGCAGTTCTTC	CISSLGKGGPYNEQFF
TRBV6-6	.	.	TRBJ2-2	TGTCCCAGCAGGACCACCCGGGACCCCGGGGAGCTGTTTTTT	CPSRTTRDPGELFF
TRBV5-1	.	TRBD1	TRBJ1-2	TGCGCCAGCAGTTCACTTCCGACAGGGGAGTACTATGGCTACACCTTC	CASSSLPTGEYYGYTF